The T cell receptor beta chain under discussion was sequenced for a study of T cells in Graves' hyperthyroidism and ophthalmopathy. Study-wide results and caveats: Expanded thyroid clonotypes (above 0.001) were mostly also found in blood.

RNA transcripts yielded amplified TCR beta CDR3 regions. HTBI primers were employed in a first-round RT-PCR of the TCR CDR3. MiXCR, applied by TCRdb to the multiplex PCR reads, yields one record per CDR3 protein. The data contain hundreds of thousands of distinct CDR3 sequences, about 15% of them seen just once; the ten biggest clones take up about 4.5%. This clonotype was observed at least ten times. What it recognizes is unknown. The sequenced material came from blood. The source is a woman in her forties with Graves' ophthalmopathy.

CDR3 region: CASSASGTERGNEQYF. As DNA, the CDR3 is TGTGCCAGCAGCGCGTCCGGGACGGAGCGAGGGAACGAGCAGTACTTC. This chain joins TRBV7-2 and TRBJ2-7; D could derive from TRBD1 or TRBD2 (5 bases each). This CDR3 has 16 residues. V dropped 5 bases and J dropped 5 bases, with 22 bases sitting between them. The V gene's germline CDR1 is SGHTA and CDR2 FQGNSA.